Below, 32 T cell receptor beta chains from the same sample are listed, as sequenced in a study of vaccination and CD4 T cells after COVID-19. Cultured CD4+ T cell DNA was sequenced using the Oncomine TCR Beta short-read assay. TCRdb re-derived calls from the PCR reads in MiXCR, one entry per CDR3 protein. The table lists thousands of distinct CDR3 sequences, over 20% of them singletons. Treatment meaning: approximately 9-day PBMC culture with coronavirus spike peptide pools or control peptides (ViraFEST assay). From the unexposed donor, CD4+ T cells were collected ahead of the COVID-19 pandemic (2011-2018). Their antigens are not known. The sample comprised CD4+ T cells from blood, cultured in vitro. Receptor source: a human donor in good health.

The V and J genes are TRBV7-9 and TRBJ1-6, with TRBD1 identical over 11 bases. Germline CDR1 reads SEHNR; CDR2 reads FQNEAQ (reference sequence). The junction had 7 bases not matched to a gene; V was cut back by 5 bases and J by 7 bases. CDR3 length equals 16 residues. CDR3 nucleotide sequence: TGTGCCAGCAGCCGGACAGGGGGCGGGGCGAATTCACCCCTCCACTTT. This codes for CASSRTGGGANSPLHF.

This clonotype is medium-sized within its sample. CDR3 nucleotide sequence: TGTGCCAGCAGTTACTCGATTATGACAGGATGGGGCTACACCTTC. It specifies CASSYSIMTGWGYTF. The chain uses TRBV6-5 and TRBJ1-2; the D gene is possibly TRBD1 (6 bases). CDR3 size: 15 residues. The V and J ends lost 0 bases and 8 bases respectively, with 16 bases between them. In germline, CDR1 is MNHEY, CDR2 SVGAGI.

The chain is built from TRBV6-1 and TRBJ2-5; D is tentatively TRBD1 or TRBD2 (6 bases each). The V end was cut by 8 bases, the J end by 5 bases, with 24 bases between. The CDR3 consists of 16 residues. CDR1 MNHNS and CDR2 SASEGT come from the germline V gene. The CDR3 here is CASSPGGPRRGETQYF. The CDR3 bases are TGTGCCAGCTCCCCCGGGGGTCCCAGGAGGGGGGAGACCCAGTACTTC.

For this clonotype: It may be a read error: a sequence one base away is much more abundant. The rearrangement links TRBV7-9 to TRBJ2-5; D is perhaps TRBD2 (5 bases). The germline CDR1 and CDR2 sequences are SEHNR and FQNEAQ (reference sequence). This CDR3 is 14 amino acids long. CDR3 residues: CAGSLYTSGETQYF. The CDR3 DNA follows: TGTGCCGGCAGCTTATATACGTCGGGGGAGACCCAGTACTTC.

CDR3 nucleotides: TGCGCCAGCAGTGAGTCTGAACTCAATCAGCCCCAGCATTTT. Amino acid sequence: CASSESELNQPQHF. The chain employs TRBV10-2 and TRBJ1-5; no firm D call. CDR1 is WSHSY, CDR2 SAAADI, per germline. V was shortened by 0 bases and J by 3 bases, with 6 bases between the two germline ends. The CDR3 consists of 14 residues.

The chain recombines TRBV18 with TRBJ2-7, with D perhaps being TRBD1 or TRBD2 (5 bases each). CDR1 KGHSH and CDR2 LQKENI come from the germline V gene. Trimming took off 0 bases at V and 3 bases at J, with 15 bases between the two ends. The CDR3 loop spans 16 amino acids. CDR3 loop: CASSPPSGGMVYEQYF. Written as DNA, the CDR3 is TGTGCCAGCTCACCACCGTCTGGGGGAATGGTCTACGAGCAGTACTTC.

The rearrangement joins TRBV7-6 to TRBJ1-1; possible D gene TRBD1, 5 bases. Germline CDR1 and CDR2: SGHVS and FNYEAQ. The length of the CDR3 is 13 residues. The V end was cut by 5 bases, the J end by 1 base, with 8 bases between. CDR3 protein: CASSRTQNTEAFF. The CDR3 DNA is TGTGCCAGCAGCCGGACACAGAACACTGAAGCTTTCTTT.

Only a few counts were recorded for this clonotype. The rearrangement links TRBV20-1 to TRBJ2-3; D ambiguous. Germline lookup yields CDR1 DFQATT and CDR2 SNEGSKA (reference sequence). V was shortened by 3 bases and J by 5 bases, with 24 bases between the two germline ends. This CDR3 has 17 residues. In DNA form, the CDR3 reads TGCAGTGCTAGGTCCCATGGTGCGGACCCAACTGGAGATACGCAGTATTTT. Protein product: CSARSHGADPTGDTQYF.

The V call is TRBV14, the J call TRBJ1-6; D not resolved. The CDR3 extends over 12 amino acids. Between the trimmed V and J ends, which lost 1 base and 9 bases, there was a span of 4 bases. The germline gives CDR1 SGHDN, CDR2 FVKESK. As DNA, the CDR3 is TGTGCCAGCAGCCAAGTACTTTCACCCCTCCACTTT. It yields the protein CASSQVLSPLHF.

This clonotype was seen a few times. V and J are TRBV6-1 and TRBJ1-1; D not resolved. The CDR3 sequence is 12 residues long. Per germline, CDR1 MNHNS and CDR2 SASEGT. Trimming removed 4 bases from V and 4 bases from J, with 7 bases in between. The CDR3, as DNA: TGTGCCAGCAGTGCAGTCGCCACTGAAGCTTTCTTT. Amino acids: CASSAVATEAFF.

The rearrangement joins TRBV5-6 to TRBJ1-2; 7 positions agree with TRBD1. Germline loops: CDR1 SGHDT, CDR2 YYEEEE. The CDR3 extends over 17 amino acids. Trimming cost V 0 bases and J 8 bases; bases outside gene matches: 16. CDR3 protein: CASSLADRAQLGRGYTF. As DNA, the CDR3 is TGTGCCAGCAGCTTGGCCGACAGGGCCCAACTAGGGAGGGGCTACACCTTC.

The CDR3: CASITGKSSYNSPLHF. The CDR3, as DNA: TGTGCCAGCATCACAGGGAAAAGCTCCTATAATTCACCCCTCCACTTT. This rearrangement joins TRBV2 to TRBJ1-6, with D perhaps TRBD1 (6 bases). The germline V gene encodes CDR1 SNHLY and CDR2 FYNNEI. V lost 7 bases, J lost 0 bases, and 13 bases lay in between. The CDR3 totals 16 residues.

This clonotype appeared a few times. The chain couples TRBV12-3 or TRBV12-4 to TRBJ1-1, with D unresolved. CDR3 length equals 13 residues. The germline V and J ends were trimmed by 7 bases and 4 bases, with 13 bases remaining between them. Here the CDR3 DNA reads TGTGCCAGCACCAACACTGGAGGCACTGAAGCTTTCTTT. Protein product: CASTNTGGTEAFF.

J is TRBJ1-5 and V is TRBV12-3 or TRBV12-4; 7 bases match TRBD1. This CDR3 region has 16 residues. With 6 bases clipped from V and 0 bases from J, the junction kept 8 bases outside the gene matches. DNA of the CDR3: TGTGCCAGCAGAACAGGGGAGGGTTATAGCAATCAGCCCCAGCATTTT. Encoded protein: CASRTGEGYSNQPQHF.

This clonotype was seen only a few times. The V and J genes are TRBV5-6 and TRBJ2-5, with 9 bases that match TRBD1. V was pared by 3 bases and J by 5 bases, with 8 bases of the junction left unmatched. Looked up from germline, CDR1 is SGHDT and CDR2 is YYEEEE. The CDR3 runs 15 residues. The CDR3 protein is CASSSGQGRFETQYF. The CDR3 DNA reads TGTGCCAGCAGCTCTGGACAGGGGCGTTTCGAGACCCAGTACTTC. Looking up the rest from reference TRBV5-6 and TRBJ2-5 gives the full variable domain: DAGVTQSPTHLIKTRGQQVTLRCSPKSGHDTVSWYQQALGQGPQFIFQYYEEEERQRGNFPDRFSGHQFPNYSSELNVNALLLGDSALYLCASSSGQGRFETQYFGPGTRLLVL.

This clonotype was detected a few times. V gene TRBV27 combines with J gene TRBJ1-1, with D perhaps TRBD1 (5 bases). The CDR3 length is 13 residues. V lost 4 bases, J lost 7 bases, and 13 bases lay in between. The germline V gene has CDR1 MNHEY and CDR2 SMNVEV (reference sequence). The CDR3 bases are TGTGCCAGCAGTTCACAGGTTGGGGTTGAAGCTTTCTTT. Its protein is CASSSQVGVEAFF.

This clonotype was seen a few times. The CDR3 region is CASSYGPSEAFF. The CDR3 bases are TGTGCCAGCAGTTACGGGCCCTCTGAAGCTTTCTTT. The chain employs TRBV6-5 and TRBJ1-1; no clear D gene. Trimming took 2 bases from V and 6 from J, leaving 7 bases between them. The V gene's germline CDR1 is MNHEY and CDR2 SVGAGI. This CDR3 has 12 amino acids.

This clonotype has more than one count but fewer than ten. As DNA, the CDR3 is TGTGCCAGCAGCAAGCGGGGCAGCTCCTACAATGAGCAGTTCTTC. Protein: CASSKRGSSYNEQFF. The J gene is TRBJ2-1, the V gene TRBV7-9; 7 bases line up with TRBD2. Germline trimming cut 5 bases from V and 0 bases from J; bases unmatched to any gene: 4. The CDR3 runs 15 residues. From germline, CDR1 is SEHNR and CDR2 FQNEAQ (reference sequence).

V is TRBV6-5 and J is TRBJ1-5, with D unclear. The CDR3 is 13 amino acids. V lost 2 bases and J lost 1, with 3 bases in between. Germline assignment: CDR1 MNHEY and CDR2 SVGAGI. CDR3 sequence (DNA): TGTGCCAGCAGTTACGACAGCAATCAGCCCCAGCATTTT. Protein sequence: CASSYDSNQPQHF.

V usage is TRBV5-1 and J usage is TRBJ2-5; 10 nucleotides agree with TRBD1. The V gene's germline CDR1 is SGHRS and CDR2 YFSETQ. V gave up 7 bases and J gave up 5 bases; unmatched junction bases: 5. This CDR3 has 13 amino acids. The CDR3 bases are TGCGCCAGCTTTGGACAGGGGGGCGAGACCCAGTACTTC. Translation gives CASFGQGGETQYF.

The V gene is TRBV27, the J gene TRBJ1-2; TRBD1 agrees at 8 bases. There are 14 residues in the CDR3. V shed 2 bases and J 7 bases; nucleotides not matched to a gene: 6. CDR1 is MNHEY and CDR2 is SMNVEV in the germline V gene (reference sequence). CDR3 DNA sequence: TGTGCCAGCAGTTTAGACAGGGGACTTGGTGGCTACACCTTC. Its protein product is CASSLDRGLGGYTF.

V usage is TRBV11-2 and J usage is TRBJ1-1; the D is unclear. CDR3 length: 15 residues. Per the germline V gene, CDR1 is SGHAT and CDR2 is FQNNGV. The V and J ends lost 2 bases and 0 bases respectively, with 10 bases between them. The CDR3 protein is CASSLSGGMNTEAFF. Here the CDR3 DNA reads TGTGCCAGCAGCTTATCCGGCGGTATGAACACTGAAGCTTTCTTT.

CDR3 in DNA: TGCAGCGGAGCACAGGGAGAGGACATTCAGTACTTC. This sequence encodes CSGAQGEDIQYF. The chain combines TRBV29-1 with TRBJ2-4; D might be TRBD1 (6 bases). Per the germline V gene, CDR1 is SQVTM and CDR2 is ANQGSEA. Trimming removed 7 bases from V and 8 bases from J, with 15 bases in between. The CDR3 consists of 12 residues.

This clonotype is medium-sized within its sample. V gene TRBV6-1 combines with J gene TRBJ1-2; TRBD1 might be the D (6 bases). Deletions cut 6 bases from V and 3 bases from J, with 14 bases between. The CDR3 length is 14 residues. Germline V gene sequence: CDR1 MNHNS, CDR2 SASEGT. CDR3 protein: CASRHGAGDYGYTF. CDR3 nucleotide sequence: TGTGCCAGCAGGCACGGGGCAGGGGACTATGGCTACACCTTC.

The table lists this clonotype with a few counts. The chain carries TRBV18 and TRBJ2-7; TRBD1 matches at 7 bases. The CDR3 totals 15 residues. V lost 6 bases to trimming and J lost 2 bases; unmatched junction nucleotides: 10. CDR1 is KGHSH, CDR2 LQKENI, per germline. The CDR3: CASSPNRGGPYEQYF. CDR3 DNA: TGTGCCAGCTCGCCAAACAGGGGTGGCCCCTACGAGCAGTACTTC.

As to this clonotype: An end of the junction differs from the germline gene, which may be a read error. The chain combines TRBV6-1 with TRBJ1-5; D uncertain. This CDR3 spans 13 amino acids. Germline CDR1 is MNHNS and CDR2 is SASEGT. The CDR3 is CASSPDGDQPRHF. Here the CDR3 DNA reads TGTGCCAGCAGTCCAGACGGCGATCAGCCCCGGCATTTT.

The CDR3 nucleotides read TGTGCCAGCAGCCATTCAGCGGGGGGAAGGAACGAGCAGTACTTC. Amino acids: CASSHSAGGRNEQYF. V gene TRBV14 combines with J gene TRBJ2-7, with 9 bases aligning to TRBD2. J lost 5 bases, V lost 3 bases, and 8 bases had no gene match. Per germline, CDR1 SGHDN and CDR2 FVKESK. CDR3 length: 15 residues.

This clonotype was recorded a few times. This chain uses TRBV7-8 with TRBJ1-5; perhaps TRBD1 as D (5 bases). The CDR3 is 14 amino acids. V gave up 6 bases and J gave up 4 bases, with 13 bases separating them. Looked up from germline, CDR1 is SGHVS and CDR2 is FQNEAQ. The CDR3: CASRGAEENQPQHF. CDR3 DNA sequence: TGTGCCAGCAGAGGGGCAGAAGAGAATCAGCCCCAGCATTTT.

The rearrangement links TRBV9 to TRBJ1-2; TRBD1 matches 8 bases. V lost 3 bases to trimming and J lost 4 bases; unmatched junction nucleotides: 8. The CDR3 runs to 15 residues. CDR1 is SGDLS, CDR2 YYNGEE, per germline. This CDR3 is CASSGQGAASYGYTF. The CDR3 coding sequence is TGTGCCAGCAGCGGTCAGGGGGCTGCCTCCTATGGCTACACCTTC.

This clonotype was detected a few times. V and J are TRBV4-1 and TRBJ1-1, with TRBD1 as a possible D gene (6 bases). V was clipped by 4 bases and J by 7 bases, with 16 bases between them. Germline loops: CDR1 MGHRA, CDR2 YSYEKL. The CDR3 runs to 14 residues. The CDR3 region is CASSLPAGDNEAFF. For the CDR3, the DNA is TGCGCCAGCAGCCTTCCTGCAGGGGACAATGAAGCTTTCTTT.

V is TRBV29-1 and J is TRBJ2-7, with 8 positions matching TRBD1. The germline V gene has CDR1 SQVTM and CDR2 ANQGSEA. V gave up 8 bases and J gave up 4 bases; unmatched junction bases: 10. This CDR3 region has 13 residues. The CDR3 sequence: CSLEYGQGYEQYF. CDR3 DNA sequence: TGCAGCTTGGAATACGGACAGGGTTACGAGCAGTACTTC.

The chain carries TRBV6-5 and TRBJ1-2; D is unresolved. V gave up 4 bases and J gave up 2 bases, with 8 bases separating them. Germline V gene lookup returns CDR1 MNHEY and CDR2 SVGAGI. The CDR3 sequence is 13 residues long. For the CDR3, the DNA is TGTGCCAGCAGTTCAGTAACCAACTATGGCTACACCTTC. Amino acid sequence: CASSSVTNYGYTF.